Sequencing of this TCR beta chain was carried out in a study of shared clonotypes between healthy human individuals. General study findings and limits: Clonotypes not shared had lower generation probabilities than those common to all four donors. Memory subsets generally showed smaller estimated richness than naive subsets did.

The trim removed 5 bases at V and 3 bases at J, leaving 6 bases unmatched. This CDR3 region has 14 residues. In germline, CDR1 is MNHEY, CDR2 SVGAGI. Measured with immunoSEQ multiplex PCR; TCRdb has only the in-frame clones, and not every one. The data show more than 2 million clones, just over 90% seen once. Naive CD8 cells lacked CD45RO, underwent positive selection for CCR7 and left out terminally differentiated effector memory CD45RA+ cells. Of note for this clone: The target antigen is unknown.

This TCR was sampled from a man aged 18-30 years in good health. Some clones in this sample may be carry-over from other donors' samples. The chain couples TRBV6-5 to TRBJ2-7, with 8 bases identical to TRBD1. Sequences were obtained from naive CD8+ T cells from PBMCs. Here the CDR3 DNA reads TGTGCCAGCAGTCCCTGGACAGGGAGCTACGAGCAGTACTTC. Translating it yields CASSPWTGSYEQYF.